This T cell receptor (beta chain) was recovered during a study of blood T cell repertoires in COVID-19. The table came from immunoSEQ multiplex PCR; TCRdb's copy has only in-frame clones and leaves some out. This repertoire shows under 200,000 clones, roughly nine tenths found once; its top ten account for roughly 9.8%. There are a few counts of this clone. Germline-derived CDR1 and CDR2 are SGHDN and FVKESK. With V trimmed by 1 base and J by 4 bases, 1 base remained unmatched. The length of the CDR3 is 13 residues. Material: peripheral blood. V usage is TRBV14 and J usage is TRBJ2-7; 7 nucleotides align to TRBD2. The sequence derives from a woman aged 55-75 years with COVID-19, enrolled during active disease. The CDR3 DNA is TGTGCCAGCAGCCAAGGGGGGGGATACGAGCAGTACTTC. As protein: CASSQGGGYEQYF.